A selection of T cell receptor beta chains follows, all from one sample in a study of T cell clonotyping in hematopoietic cell transplantation. The table came from immunoSEQ multiplex PCR; TCRdb's copy has only in-frame clones and leaves some out. In the table there are 7,200 or so clones, 88% of which are singletons. The material was PBMCs, obtained 100 days after allogeneic stem cell transplant. These receptors were obtained from a male patient younger than 30 who had an allogeneic stem cell transplant from a related donor, so the T cells may come from the graft donor. Some clones in this sample may be carry-over from other donors' samples. Each CDR3 is given with its conserved first and last residue. Fields, in order: J gene, D gene, V gene, clone size, CDR3 DNA, CDR3 protein. D genes are given only for firm matches. Clone size is given for some rows only: seen once, a few or many times, or a class if the clone is expanded.

j_gene: TRBJ1-2; d_gene: -; v_gene: TRBV4-3; abundance: once; CDR3nt: TGCGCCAGCAGCCAAGAGAGGACTTACTACAATGGCTACACCTTC; CDR3aa: CASSQERTYYNGYTF
j_gene: TRBJ1-2; d_gene: TRBD1; v_gene: TRBV2; abundance: -; CDR3nt: TGTGCCAGCAGTGTCCGACAGGGGGATGGCTACACCTTC; CDR3aa: CASSVRQGDGYTF
j_gene: TRBJ1-1; d_gene: TRBD1; v_gene: TRBV30; abundance: -; CDR3nt: TGTGCCTGGAGTTCCGGGGGGCCAGGGGGACCGAACACTGAAGCTTTCTTT; CDR3aa: CAWSSGGPGGPNTEAFF
j_gene: TRBJ2-2; d_gene: TRBD2; v_gene: TRBV2; abundance: -; CDR3nt: TGTGCCAGCAGTGAAAGGGAGGGCTCGGGTGACGGGGAGCTGTTTTTT; CDR3aa: CASSEREGSGDGELFF
j_gene: TRBJ1-2; d_gene: TRBD1; v_gene: TRBV2; abundance: -; CDR3nt: TGTGCCAGCAGTGGACAGGGAGAACCAAACTATGGCTACACCTTC; CDR3aa: CASSGQGEPNYGYTF
j_gene: TRBJ2-3; d_gene: -; v_gene: TRBV29-1; abundance: -; CDR3nt: TGCAGCGTTGTAAGGCAGGGTCCGCCAGGTACGCAGTATTTT; CDR3aa: CSVVRQGPPGTQYF
j_gene: TRBJ2-2; d_gene: TRBD1; v_gene: TRBV19; abundance: few; CDR3nt: TGTGCCAGTAAGGGGACAGGGAACACCGGGGAGCTGTTTTTT; CDR3aa: CASKGTGNTGELFF
j_gene: TRBJ1-5; d_gene: -; v_gene: TRBV6-1; abundance: -; CDR3nt: TGTGCCAGCAGAGCCGTCGGAGGGAGCAATCAGCCCCAGCATTTT; CDR3aa: CASRAVGGSNQPQHF
j_gene: TRBJ1-5; d_gene: -; v_gene: TRBV5-8; abundance: -; CDR3nt: TGTGCCAGCAGCCAGACCGGGACCAAGCGTCAGCCCCAGCATTTT; CDR3aa: CASSQTGTKRQPQHF
j_gene: TRBJ1-5; d_gene: -; v_gene: TRBV7-2; abundance: -; CDR3nt: TGTGCCAGCAGCCCCCCAGGCAGGGGAGGCAATCAGCCCCAGCATTTT; CDR3aa: CASSPPGRGGNQPQHF
j_gene: TRBJ2-1; d_gene: -; v_gene: TRBV4-3; abundance: once; CDR3nt: TGCGCCAGCAGCCAAGATGGCCCTAACAATGAGCAGTTCTTC; CDR3aa: CASSQDGPNNEQFF
j_gene: TRBJ2-5; d_gene: TRBD2; v_gene: TRBV6-1; abundance: -; CDR3nt: TGTGCCAGCAGTGGAGCGGGAGGGCAAGAGACCCAGTACTTC; CDR3aa: CASSGAGGQETQYF
j_gene: TRBJ2-1; d_gene: -; v_gene: TRBV30; abundance: few; CDR3nt: TGTGCCTGGGGGGACTACAATGAGCAGTTCTTC; CDR3aa: CAWGDYNEQFF
j_gene: TRBJ1-3; d_gene: -; v_gene: TRBV5-1; abundance: -; CDR3nt: TGCGCCAGCAGCTCCACCCAATCTGGAAACACCATATATTTT; CDR3aa: CASSSTQSGNTIYF
j_gene: TRBJ1-1; d_gene: -; v_gene: TRBV7-6; abundance: -; CDR3nt: TGTGCCAGCAGCCCCATGCTGGACACTGAAGCTTTCTTT; CDR3aa: CASSPMLDTEAFF
j_gene: TRBJ1-4; d_gene: -; v_gene: TRBV21-1; abundance: few; CDR3nt: TGTGCCAGCAGCAAAGGACGGCCGGAGGGAAAACTGTTTTTT; CDR3aa: CASSKGRPEGKLFF
j_gene: TRBJ2-1; d_gene: TRBD1; v_gene: TRBV7-2; abundance: -; CDR3nt: TGTGCCAGCAGCCTCCAGGGGGCTGAGCAGTTCTTC; CDR3aa: CASSLQGAEQFF
j_gene: TRBJ1-1; d_gene: -; v_gene: TRBV10-3; abundance: -; CDR3nt: TGTGCCATCAGCCGGGTTGGAATGAACACTGAAGCTTTCTTT; CDR3aa: CAISRVGMNTEAFF
j_gene: TRBJ2-3; d_gene: TRBD2; v_gene: TRBV5-5; abundance: -; CDR3nt: TGTGCCAGCAGCTCTAAGTTAGCGGGAGGTTCAGATACGCAGTATTTT; CDR3aa: CASSSKLAGGSDTQYF
j_gene: TRBJ1-4; d_gene: -; v_gene: TRBV5-1; abundance: -; CDR3nt: TGCGCCAGCAGCCCGCCGGGGAATGAAAAACTGTTTTTT; CDR3aa: CASSPPGNEKLFF
j_gene: TRBJ2-1; d_gene: TRBD2; v_gene: TRBV6-6; abundance: -; CDR3nt: TGTGCCAGCAGTTCCACTAGCGGTGGTAAAAATGAGCAGTTCTTC; CDR3aa: CASSSTSGGKNEQFF
j_gene: TRBJ1-4; d_gene: -; v_gene: TRBV13; abundance: -; CDR3nt: TGTGCCAGCAGCCTAGGGGCAGCCCTATTTAATGAAAAACTGTTTTTT; CDR3aa: CASSLGAALFNEKLFF
j_gene: TRBJ1-1; d_gene: TRBD1; v_gene: TRBV7-2; abundance: -; CDR3nt: TGTGCCAGCAGCTTGCTACCTCGACTTGGACAGGCCGACACTGAAGCTTTCTTT; CDR3aa: CASSLLPRLGQADTEAFF
j_gene: TRBJ2-3; d_gene: -; v_gene: TRBV5-1; abundance: -; CDR3nt: TGCGCCAGCACCTACTCCAGGGGTGGGACAGATACGCAGTATTTT; CDR3aa: CASTYSRGGTDTQYF
j_gene: TRBJ1-1; d_gene: TRBD1; v_gene: TRBV14; abundance: -; CDR3nt: TGTGCCAGCAGCCAAAAACCGGGACAGGGGAATACTGAAGCTTTCTTT; CDR3aa: CASSQKPGQGNTEAFF
j_gene: TRBJ1-2; d_gene: -; v_gene: TRBV6-1; abundance: -; CDR3nt: TGTGCCAGCAGTGAAGGTCCCGACAGGTACTATGGCTACACCTTC; CDR3aa: CASSEGPDRYYGYTF
j_gene: TRBJ1-4; d_gene: -; v_gene: TRBV30; abundance: -; CDR3nt: TGTGCTTTGGAACGTCTTGAAAAACTGTTTTTT; CDR3aa: CALERLEKLFF
j_gene: TRBJ2-1; d_gene: TRBD1; v_gene: TRBV5-4; abundance: once; CDR3nt: TGTGCCAGCAGCCGTACCGGGACAGGGACCTACAATGAGCAGTTCTTC; CDR3aa: CASSRTGTGTYNEQFF
j_gene: TRBJ1-5; d_gene: -; v_gene: TRBV6-5; abundance: -; CDR3nt: TGTGCCAGCAGCCCCCTCATAGAGAGCAATCAGCCCCAGCATTTT; CDR3aa: CASSPLIESNQPQHF
j_gene: TRBJ2-2; d_gene: -; v_gene: TRBV7-9; abundance: -; CDR3nt: TGTGCCAGCAGCTTAGAGGGCCCCGGGGAGCTGTTTTTT; CDR3aa: CASSLEGPGELFF
j_gene: TRBJ2-2; d_gene: -; v_gene: TRBV30; abundance: few; CDR3nt: TGTGCCTGGAGTACCGGGAACACCGGGGAGCTGTTTTTT; CDR3aa: CAWSTGNTGELFF
j_gene: TRBJ2-3; d_gene: -; v_gene: TRBV11-3; abundance: -; CDR3nt: TGTGCCAGCAGCTTGAGGGGCACAGATACGCAGTATTTT; CDR3aa: CASSLRGTDTQYF
j_gene: TRBJ1-1; d_gene: -; v_gene: TRBV6-5; abundance: -; CDR3nt: TGTGCCAGCAGTTACTCGAGACGACTCACGAACACTGAAGCTTTCTTT; CDR3aa: CASSYSRRLTNTEAFF
j_gene: TRBJ2-3; d_gene: -; v_gene: TRBV5-4; abundance: -; CDR3nt: TGTGCCAGCAGCTCCCAGGGGCCCACAGATACGCAGTATTTT; CDR3aa: CASSSQGPTDTQYF
j_gene: TRBJ1-5; d_gene: -; v_gene: TRBV18; abundance: once; CDR3nt: TGTGCCAGCTCACCACCTGGGGGGGGAAGCAGTCAGCCCCAGCATTTT; CDR3aa: CASSPPGGGSSQPQHF
j_gene: TRBJ2-2; d_gene: -; v_gene: TRBV25-1; abundance: few; CDR3nt: TGTGCCAGCAGTGAATATTGGCAGCTCACCGGGGAGCTGTTTTTT; CDR3aa: CASSEYWQLTGELFF
j_gene: TRBJ2-1; d_gene: -; v_gene: TRBV11-2; abundance: -; CDR3nt: TGTGCCAGCACCTGGACGGGTGAGCAGTTCTTC; CDR3aa: CASTWTGEQFF
j_gene: TRBJ1-2; d_gene: -; v_gene: TRBV19; abundance: -; CDR3nt: TGTGCCAGTAGTATAGGGGCCCCCCATGATGGCTACACCTTC; CDR3aa: CASSIGAPHDGYTF
j_gene: TRBJ1-5; d_gene: -; v_gene: TRBV10-3; abundance: -; CDR3nt: TGTGCCATCAGTGAGTCGGGGGGCGGTCAGCCCCAGCATTTT; CDR3aa: CAISESGGGQPQHF
j_gene: TRBJ2-5; d_gene: TRBD2; v_gene: TRBV7-3; abundance: -; CDR3nt: TGTGCCAGCAGCAAGACTAGCGGGAGAAGCGAGACCCAGTACTTC; CDR3aa: CASSKTSGRSETQYF
j_gene: TRBJ1-4; d_gene: TRBD1; v_gene: TRBV6-6; abundance: -; CDR3nt: TGTGCCAGCAGTAGCAGGGACAGATCTAATGAAAAACTGTTTTTT; CDR3aa: CASSSRDRSNEKLFF
j_gene: TRBJ1-1; d_gene: -; v_gene: TRBV11-2; abundance: -; CDR3nt: TGTGCCAGCAGCTTAGAGTGGAGACAGAGAAACACTGAAGCTTTCTTT; CDR3aa: CASSLEWRQRNTEAFF
j_gene: TRBJ1-4; d_gene: -; v_gene: TRBV5-4; abundance: once; CDR3nt: TGTGCCAGCAGCTCCGGACAGAACACTAATGAAAAACTGTTTTTT; CDR3aa: CASSSGQNTNEKLFF
j_gene: TRBJ1-4; d_gene: -; v_gene: TRBV27; abundance: -; CDR3nt: TGTGCCAGCAGTTTTCGGCGGAATGAAAAACTGTTTTTT; CDR3aa: CASSFRRNEKLFF
j_gene: TRBJ1-2; d_gene: -; v_gene: TRBV5-1; abundance: -; CDR3nt: TGCGCCAGCAGCTTGGAGACAGGCCGTGGCTACACCTTC; CDR3aa: CASSLETGRGYTF
j_gene: TRBJ2-3; d_gene: -; v_gene: TRBV6-5; abundance: once; CDR3nt: TGTGCCAGCAGTTACGGAGATACGCAGTATTTT; CDR3aa: CASSYGDTQYF
j_gene: TRBJ2-3; d_gene: TRBD2; v_gene: TRBV11-3; abundance: -; CDR3nt: TGTGCCAGCAGCCCGAGAGAGCGGGGTGGGGATACGCAGTATTTT; CDR3aa: CASSPRERGGDTQYF
j_gene: TRBJ2-5; d_gene: -; v_gene: TRBV4-3; abundance: -; CDR3nt: TGCGCCAGCAGCCAAAGGGGCTGGGGGCAAGAGACCCAGTACTTC; CDR3aa: CASSQRGWGQETQYF